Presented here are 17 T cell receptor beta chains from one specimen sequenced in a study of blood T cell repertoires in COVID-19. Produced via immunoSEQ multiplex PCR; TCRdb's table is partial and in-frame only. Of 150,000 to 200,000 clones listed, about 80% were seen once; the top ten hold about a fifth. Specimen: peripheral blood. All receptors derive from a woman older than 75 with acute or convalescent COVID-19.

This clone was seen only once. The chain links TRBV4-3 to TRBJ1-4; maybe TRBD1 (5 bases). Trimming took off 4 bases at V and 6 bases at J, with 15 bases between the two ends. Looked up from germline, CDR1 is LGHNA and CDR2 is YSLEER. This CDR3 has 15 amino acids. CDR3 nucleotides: TGCGCCAGCAGCCGGGCGGGGGATCGCGATGAAAAACTGTTTTTT. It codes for CASSRAGDRDEKLFF.

CDR3 bases: TGTGCCAGCAGCTTGGGACCGGGACAGGGGGGCTACACCTTC. Amino acids: CASSLGPGQGGYTF. The J gene is TRBJ1-2, the V gene TRBV5-6, with TRBD1 matching 10 bases. This CDR3 spans 14 amino acids. Germline V gene sequence: CDR1 SGHDT, CDR2 YYEEEE. The V gene end was trimmed by 0 bases and the J gene end by 8 bases; junction bases not matched to a gene: 4.

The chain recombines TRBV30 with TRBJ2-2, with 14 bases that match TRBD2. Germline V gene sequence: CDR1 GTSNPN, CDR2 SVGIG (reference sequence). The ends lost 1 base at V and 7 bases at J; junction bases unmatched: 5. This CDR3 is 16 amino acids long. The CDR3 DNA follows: TGTGCCTGGAGTGGGGGACTAGCGGGAGAGGGCGGGGAGCTGTTTTTT. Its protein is CAWSGGLAGEGGELFF.

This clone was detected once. DNA for the CDR3: TGCGCCAGCAGCTTGGGACAGGGGCGAGAAGGAAACACCATATATTTT. Its translation is CASSLGQGREGNTIYF. The rearrangement uses TRBV5-1 and TRBJ1-3; 8 nucleotides line up with TRBD1. Germline CDR1 is SGHRS and CDR2 is YFSETQ. After removal of 0 bases from V and 4 bases from J, the junction contained 6 bases not matched to a gene. This CDR3 has 16 residues.

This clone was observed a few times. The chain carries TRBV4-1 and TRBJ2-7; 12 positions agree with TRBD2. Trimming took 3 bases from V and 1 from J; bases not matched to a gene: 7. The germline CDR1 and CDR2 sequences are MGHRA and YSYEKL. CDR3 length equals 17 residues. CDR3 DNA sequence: TGCGCCAGCAGCCAGTGGGCTAGCGGGAGGGCGTCCTACGAGCAGTACTTC. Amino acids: CASSQWASGRASYEQYF.

The DNA for the CDR3 is TGTGCCTGGACCCACTCTGGAAACACCATATATTTT. Translated, it gives CAWTHSGNTIYF. The rearrangement uses TRBV30 and TRBJ1-3; D is unresolved. CDR1 and CDR2 (germline): GTSNPN, SVGIG (reference sequence). The CDR3 has 12 amino acids. V shed 4 bases and J shed 0 bases, with 4 bases lying between them.

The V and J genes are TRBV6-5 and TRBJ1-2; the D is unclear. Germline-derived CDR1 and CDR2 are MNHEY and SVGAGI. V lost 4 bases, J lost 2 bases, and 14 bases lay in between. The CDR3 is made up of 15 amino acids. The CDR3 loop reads CASSFRPDSNYGYTF. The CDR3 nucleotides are TGTGCCAGCAGTTTTCGCCCGGACTCAAACTATGGCTACACCTTC.

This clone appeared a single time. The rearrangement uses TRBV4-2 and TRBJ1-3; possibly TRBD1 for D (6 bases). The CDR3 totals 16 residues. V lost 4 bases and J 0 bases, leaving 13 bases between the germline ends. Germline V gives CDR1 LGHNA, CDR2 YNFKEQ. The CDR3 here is CASSPRQVSSGNTIYF. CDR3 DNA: TGTGCCAGCAGCCCCCGACAGGTTTCCTCTGGAAACACCATATATTTT.

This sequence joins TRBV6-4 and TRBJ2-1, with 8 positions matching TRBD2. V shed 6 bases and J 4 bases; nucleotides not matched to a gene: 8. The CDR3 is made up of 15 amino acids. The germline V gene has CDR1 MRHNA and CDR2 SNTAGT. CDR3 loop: CASSLSGTAYNEQFF. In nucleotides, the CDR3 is TGTGCCAGCAGCCTTAGCGGGACCGCGTACAATGAGCAGTTCTTC.

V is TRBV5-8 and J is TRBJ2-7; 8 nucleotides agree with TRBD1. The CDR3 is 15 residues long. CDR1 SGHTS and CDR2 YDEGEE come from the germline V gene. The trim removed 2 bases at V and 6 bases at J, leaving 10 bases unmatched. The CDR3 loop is CASSFRGTGGREQYF. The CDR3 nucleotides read TGTGCCAGCAGCTTCCGCGGGACAGGCGGTCGCGAGCAGTACTTC.

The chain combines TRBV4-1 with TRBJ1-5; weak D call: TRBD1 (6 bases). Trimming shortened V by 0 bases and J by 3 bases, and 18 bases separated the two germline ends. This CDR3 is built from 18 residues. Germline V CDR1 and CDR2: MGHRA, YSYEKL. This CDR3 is CASSQDTQGSPPNQPQHF. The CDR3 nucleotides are TGCGCCAGCAGCCAAGATACGCAGGGGTCTCCCCCCAATCAGCCCCAGCATTTT.

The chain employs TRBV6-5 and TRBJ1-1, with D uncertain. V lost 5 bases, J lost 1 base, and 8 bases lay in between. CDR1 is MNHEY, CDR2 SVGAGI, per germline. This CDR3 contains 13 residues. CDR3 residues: CASSLLGNTEAFF. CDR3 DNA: TGTGCCAGCAGTCTACTTGGGAACACTGAAGCTTTCTTT.

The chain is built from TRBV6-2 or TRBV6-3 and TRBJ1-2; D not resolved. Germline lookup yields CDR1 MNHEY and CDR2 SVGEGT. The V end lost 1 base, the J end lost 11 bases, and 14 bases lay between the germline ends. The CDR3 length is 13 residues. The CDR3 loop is CASSYWRADLYTF. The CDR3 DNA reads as TGTGCCAGCAGTTACTGGAGGGCCGATTTATACACCTTC.

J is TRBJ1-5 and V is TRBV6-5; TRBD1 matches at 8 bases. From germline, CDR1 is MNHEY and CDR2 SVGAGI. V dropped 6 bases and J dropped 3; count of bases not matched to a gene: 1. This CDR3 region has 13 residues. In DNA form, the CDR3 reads TGTGCCAGCAGGGACAGGGACAATCAGCCCCAGCATTTT. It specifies CASRDRDNQPQHF.

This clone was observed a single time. CDR3 sequence: CASSLGSPRANEKLFF. The DNA for the CDR3 is TGTGCCAGCAGCTTAGGGAGCCCCCGGGCTAATGAAAAACTGTTTTTT. J is TRBJ1-4 and V is TRBV5-7, with D hard to call. TRBV5-7 is sorted into the ORF group, with uncertain function. The V end was cut by 2 bases, the J end by 3 bases, with 14 bases between. The CDR3 spans 16 residues.

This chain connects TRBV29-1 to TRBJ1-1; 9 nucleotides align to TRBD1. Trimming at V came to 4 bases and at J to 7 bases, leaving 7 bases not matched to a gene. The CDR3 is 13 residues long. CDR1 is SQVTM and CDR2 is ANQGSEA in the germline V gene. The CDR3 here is CSVARQGGYEAFF. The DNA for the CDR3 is TGCAGCGTTGCTAGACAGGGGGGCTATGAAGCTTTCTTT.

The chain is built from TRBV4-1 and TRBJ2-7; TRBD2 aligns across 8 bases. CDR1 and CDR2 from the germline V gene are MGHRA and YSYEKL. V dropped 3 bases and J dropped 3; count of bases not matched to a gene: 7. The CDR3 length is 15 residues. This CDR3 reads CASSQERTSNYEQYF. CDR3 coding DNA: TGCGCCAGCAGCCAGGAACGGACTAGCAACTACGAGCAGTACTTC.